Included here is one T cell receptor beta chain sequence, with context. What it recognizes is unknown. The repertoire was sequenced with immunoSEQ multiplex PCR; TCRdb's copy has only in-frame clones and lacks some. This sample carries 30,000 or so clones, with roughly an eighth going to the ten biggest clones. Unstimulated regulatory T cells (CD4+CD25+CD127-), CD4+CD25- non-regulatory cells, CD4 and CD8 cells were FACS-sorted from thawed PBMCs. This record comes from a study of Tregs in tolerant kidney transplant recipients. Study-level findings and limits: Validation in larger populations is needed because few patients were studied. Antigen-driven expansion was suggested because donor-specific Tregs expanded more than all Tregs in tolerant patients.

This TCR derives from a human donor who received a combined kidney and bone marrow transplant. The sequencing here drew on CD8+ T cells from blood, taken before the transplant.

CDR3 bases read: TGTGCCAGCAGCTTAGAGGGGACCTACGAG. This encodes CASSLEGTYE. The full CDR3 is CASSLEGTYEQYF. The chain joins TRBV7-9 to TRBJ2-7; D is perhaps TRBD1 (5 bases). The CDR3 extends 3 residues past the end of the read, so its final part is completed from the germline J gene. This CDR3 spans 13 amino acids. The germline V and J ends were trimmed by 1 base and 2 bases, with 6 bases remaining between them. CDR1 SEHNR and CDR2 FQNEAQ come from the germline V gene (reference sequence).